The 9 T cell receptor beta chains below all came from one sample that was sequenced in a study of T cell changes during pregnancy in multiple sclerosis. Generated by immunoSEQ multiplex PCR, the TCRdb table keeps only in-frame clones and is missing some. The table lists some 40,000 clones, about 95% of them singletons, with about 1.8% in the top ten. The sample here was peripheral blood, taken in the third trimester of pregnancy. The receptors were sampled from a female donor with multiple sclerosis, enrolled in a pregnancy study.

The chain employs TRBV14 and TRBJ1-1; 8 bases align to TRBD1. V was pared by 5 bases and J by 0 bases, with 11 bases of the junction left unmatched. The V gene's germline CDR1 is SGHDN and CDR2 FVKESK. The length of the CDR3 is 17 residues. The CDR3 sequence is CASSDRGLTTLNTEAFF. The CDR3 DNA is TGTGCCAGCAGCGACAGGGGCCTAACCACGTTGAACACTGAAGCTTTCTTT.

The CDR3 DNA follows: TGTGCCATCAGTGACCCGGGACAGGGTATCTATGAAGCTTTCTTT. Translation: CAISDPGQGIYEAFF. The chain employs TRBV10-3 and TRBJ1-1; 9 positions match TRBD1. The CDR3 runs 15 residues. The V gene end was trimmed by 3 bases and the J gene end by 7 bases; junction bases not matched to a gene: 9. CDR1 and CDR2 from the germline V gene are ENHRY and SYGVKD.

CDR3 sequence: CASSLWASGLGETQYF. The CDR3 bases are TGTGCCAGCAGCTTATGGGCTAGCGGGCTCGGAGAGACCCAGTACTTC. The J gene is TRBJ2-5, the V gene TRBV7-8, with 8 bases identical to TRBD2. J lost 4 bases, V lost 2 bases, and 9 bases had no gene match. Germline V gene sequence: CDR1 SGHVS, CDR2 FQNEAQ. The CDR3 is 16 residues long.

The chain has TRBV15 and TRBJ2-3, with 9 nucleotides matching TRBD1. With V trimmed by 5 bases and J by 6 bases, 12 bases remained unmatched. This CDR3 has 16 amino acids. The V gene's germline CDR1 is LNHNV and CDR2 YYDKDF (reference sequence). This CDR3 reads CATSGRPGQGTDTQYF. CDR3 nucleotides: TGTGCCACCAGCGGAAGACCGGGACAGGGAACGGATACGCAGTATTTT.

The V call is TRBV14, the J call TRBJ1-2; 8 bases are a match to TRBD1. Unmatched junction bases numbered 8, after V lost 0 bases and J lost 5 bases. In germline, CDR1 is SGHDN, CDR2 FVKESK. The CDR3 length is 16 residues. In nucleotides, the CDR3 is TGTGCCAGCAGCCAAGATATTCGGGACAGGATTTATGGCTACACCTTC. This codes for CASSQDIRDRIYGYTF.

The chain links TRBV6-1 to TRBJ1-2, with a weak D call TRBD1 (6 bases). This CDR3 is built from 13 residues. From germline, CDR1 is MNHNS and CDR2 SASEGT. Trimming left V 6 bases short and J 6 bases short, with 14 bases between. The CDR3 DNA reads TGTGCCAGCAGCTGGGAGGGGGGTGATGGCTACACCTTC. Translating gives CASSWEGGDGYTF.

J is TRBJ1-1 and V is TRBV13; D gene uncertain. Deletions cut 0 bases from V and 1 base from J, with 6 bases between. Per the germline V gene, CDR1 is PRHDT and CDR2 is FYEKMQ (reference sequence). The CDR3 sequence is 14 residues long. In DNA, the CDR3 is TGTGCCAGCAGCTTAGGCCAGGAGAACACTGAAGCTTTCTTT. Translated: CASSLGQENTEAFF.

The gene calls are TRBV5-1 and TRBJ2-5; no clear D gene. V lost 4 bases, J lost 6 bases, and 16 bases lay in between. The length of the CDR3 is 14 residues. Germline V gives CDR1 SGHRS, CDR2 YFSETQ. For the CDR3, the DNA is TGCGCCAGCAGCCATTTGGCGCTAGAAAAGACCCAGTACTTC. This encodes CASSHLALEKTQYF.

The count of this clone is one. This chain connects TRBV2 to TRBJ1-1, with unresolved D. V was pared by 5 bases and J by 4 bases, with 17 bases between. The CDR3 totals 15 residues. CDR1 is SNHLY and CDR2 is FYNNEI in the germline V gene. CDR3 loop: CASSSRLHRGTEAFF. The CDR3 nucleotides read TGTGCCAGCAGTTCCCGACTCCACCGGGGCACTGAAGCTTTCTTT.